This TCR beta chain stems from a study of T cell responses to AZD1222 COVID-19 vaccine. Study-wide points: The study reported that nearly half of spike-specific TCRs target unmutated variant regions. Only five or six individuals given AZD1222 were seropositive at baseline. No repertoire was sampled before or during the peak T cell response, only after it. After two AZD1222 doses, spike-specific TCR breadth and depth rose versus day 0.

This clone is a singleton in its sample. The antigen is unknown. The V gene's germline CDR1 is SGHTS and CDR2 YDEGEE. The junction had 9 bases not matched to a gene; V was cut back by 4 bases and J by 3 bases. The CDR3 is 16 residues long. Profiling relied on immunoSEQ multiplex PCR, and the TCRdb table lists in-frame clones only, not all of them. The sample has 140,000 to 150,000 clones, over 75% seen once; the top ten hold 7.5% to 8.5%. This TCR was recovered from an adult in good health. The source was peripheral blood, collected on day 0 of AZD1222 vaccination. This chain links TRBV5-8 with TRBJ2-1, with 8 bases lining up with TRBD2. The CDR3 bases are TGTGCCAGCAGCCCGGGACTAGGGGGTCACTACAATGAGCAGTTCTTC. It encodes CASSPGLGGHYNEQFF.